Following are 7 T cell receptor beta chains from one sample sequenced in a study of identical twins. TCRdb re-analysed the 5' RACE reads in MiXCR, keeping a single row per CDR3 protein. In the table there are over 500,000 distinct CDR3 sequences, approximately 22% of which are singletons. These data also featured in a second study, about T cells expressing NK-cell markers.

Sequenced: CD4+ T cells sorted from blood. These receptors were collected from a young woman in good health.

This clonotype occurred a few times. This chain connects TRBV20-1 to TRBJ1-5; a weak D match, TRBD1 (6 bases). The CDR3 is 13 residues long. Germline values: CDR1 DFQATT, CDR2 SNEGSKA (reference sequence). V was trimmed by 3 bases and J by 6 bases, leaving 12 bases between them. The CDR3 nucleotides read TGCAGTGCTAGCAGTCAGGGGATTCAGCCCCAGCATTTT. This sequence encodes CSASSQGIQPQHF.

There are many counts of this clonotype. Relative to the germline gene, one junction end is altered; a read error may explain this. The V call is TRBV5-1, the J call TRBJ1-6; 10 bases map to TRBD1. Germline assignment: CDR1 SGHRS and CDR2 YFSETQ. The CDR3 contains 14 residues. The CDR3 coding sequence is TGTGCCAGCAGTCCCGGGACAGGGGATTCACCCCTCCACTTT. Protein product: CASSPGTGDSPLHF.

This clonotype was observed a few times. The chain joins TRBV10-3 to TRBJ2-1, with 8 nucleotides matching TRBD2. The CDR3 loop spans 15 amino acids. The V and J ends lost 4 bases and 3 bases, in that order; junction bases with no gene match: 5. Germline CDR1 ENHRY, CDR2 SYGVKD. CDR3 protein: CAISGSGGGYNEQFF. The CDR3 DNA follows: TGTGCCATCAGTGGAAGCGGGGGCGGCTACAATGAGCAGTTCTTC.

The chain links TRBV20-1 to TRBJ2-5; D might be TRBD1 (5 bases). Trimming took off 3 bases at V and 2 bases at J, with 16 bases between the two ends. CDR1 is DFQATT, CDR2 SNEGSKA, per germline (reference sequence). The CDR3 length is 15 residues. CDR3: CSARTPDSIQETQYF. The CDR3 DNA is TGCAGTGCTAGGACCCCCGACAGCATACAAGAGACCCAGTACTTC.

This clonotype was seen more than once but under ten times. The chain uses TRBV20-1 and TRBJ2-7; D is ambiguous. With 2 bases removed from V and 4 bases from J, the gap between germline ends came to 15 bases. The CDR3 runs to 14 residues. From germline, CDR1 is DFQATT and CDR2 SNEGSKA (reference sequence). This CDR3 reads CSARPAPWGYEQYF. Here the CDR3 DNA reads TGCAGTGCTAGACCCGCACCGTGGGGTTACGAGCAGTACTTC.

The chain joins TRBV7-2 to TRBJ2-1; D possibly corresponds to TRBD1 (5 bases). Germline CDR1 reads SGHTA; CDR2 reads FQGNSA. V shed 9 bases and J shed 3 bases, with 12 bases lying between them. The CDR3 contains 13 residues. Here the CDR3 reads CASQGAFYNEQFF. The CDR3 DNA reads as TGTGCCAGTCAAGGGGCCTTCTACAATGAGCAGTTCTTC.

The table lists this clonotype with a few counts. The gene calls are TRBV10-3 and TRBJ2-7; TRBD2 matches 8 bases. V lost 0 bases to trimming and J lost 7 bases; unmatched junction nucleotides: 11. This CDR3 comprises 16 residues. CDR1 and CDR2 from the germline V gene are ENHRY and SYGVKD. CDR3: CAISESILAVKGEQYF. CDR3 nucleotide sequence: TGTGCCATCAGTGAGTCGATACTAGCGGTGAAAGGAGAGCAGTACTTC.